The clone carrying this TCR beta chain showed up many times. The antigen is not known. This sample was taken from a study of early T cells in non-severe SARS-CoV-2 infection. At the level of the study: Unsorted whole-blood RNA was sequenced in bulk, leaving chains unpaired.

The CDR3 contains 17 residues. General study points: A preference for anti-spike CD8 responses marked VDJdb matching, which missed private and CD4 specificities.

Individual cDNA molecules received unique molecular identifiers. TCRdb reanalysed the 5' RACE reads using MiXCR and keeps one entry per CDR3 protein. The data contain 37,000 or so distinct CDR3 sequences, 5.8% of them singletons. The sequencing input was whole blood. This chain uses TRBV21-1 with TRBJ2-1; TRBD2 was called by the table and not checked on the DNA. TRBV21-1 counts as a pseudogene. This sequence originates from an adult who was a healthcare worker with PCR-confirmed SARS-CoV-2 infection or an uninfected control (not recorded which). The CDR3 loop is CAIEVGLAGVNNYEQFF. The CDR3 DNA is TGTGCCATCGAAGTCGGTCTAGCGGGAGTAAATAACTATGAGCAGTTCTTC.